This T cell receptor (beta chain) was obtained from a study of T-cell reconstitution after alpha-beta-depleted transplantation in children. Broader study findings: After one year, T-cell counts and TCRbeta diversity mostly came from new T cells. Diversity of TCRbeta at day 60 was high in some patients, arising from surviving recipient T cells and thymic progenitors. About two months after transplant, alpha-beta T cells reportedly came from several hundred expanded graft clones.

The CDR3 is 13 amino acids. The germline V gene has CDR1 SQVTM and CDR2 ANQGSEA. The germline V and J ends were trimmed by 4 bases and 3 bases, with 11 bases remaining between them. A library of TCRbeta sequences, prepared with unique molecular identifiers, was generated. TCRdb re-analysed the PCR reads in MiXCR, keeping a single row per CDR3 protein. The sample holds 300,000 to 350,000 distinct CDR3 sequences, 23% seen once. This clonotype was counted only a few times. The antigen is unknown. V and J are TRBV29-1 and TRBJ2-3, with D maybe TRBD2 (6 bases). Here the sequenced sample was PBMCs, mostly from graft donor cells, taken 180 days after TCRalphabeta/CD19-depleted stem cell transplant. The receptor was derived from a male patient under 18 who had a stem cell transplant for acute lymphoblastic leukemia, so the T cells may come from the graft donor. CDR3 DNA: TGCAGCGTTGGGGGAGGCGGAACAGATACGCAGTATTTT. This translates into CSVGGGGTDTQYF.